The present entry profiles one TCR beta chain with its context. Its specific antigen is unknown. No qualities accompany the bases; no much larger clone lies one base away. These data belong to a study of shared clonotypes between healthy human individuals (dated by TCRdb to 2019 to 2021). With regard to the full study: A couple of women and three men aged 18 to 49 years were included in the cohort. To estimate repertoire size and how much clonotype sharing occurs between individuals, the study deeply sequenced the blood TCR repertoires of a handful of healthy adults. To increase sequencing depth and limit assay-specific biases, TCR repertoire library preparation and sequencing were carried out by different laboratories using diverse techniques. Each donor's leukapheresis produced roughly between roughly 0.9 and 9 billion PBMCs.

TCR CDR3 regions were amplified from genomic DNA by multiplex PCR using the deep immunoSEQ assay. For each cell subset, the extracted genomic DNA was distributed evenly across all wells of several immunoSEQ 96-well plates, and each plate served as one replicate. For unsorted PBMC, approximately 300 ng of genomic DNA, equivalent to about 30,000 T cell genomes, went into each replicate PCR. Ten immunoSEQ deep assay plates were used to sequence unsorted PBMC genomic DNA. Purified libraries were quantified with a Qubit 3.0 fluorometer, sized on a Bioanalyzer 2100, and re-quantified with the KAPA Library Quantification kit. A separate single-read 150-cycle Illumina NextSeq 550 flow cell was used to sequence each immunoSEQ 96-well plate. From the authors' description of their analysis: Because the immunoSEQ output included only junctional sequences and no quality scores, the filtering could not be the same as the filtering used for full-length reads. Sequences were annotated with PyIR, a Python wrapper for IgBLAST v1.9, using IMGT germline references to assign V/J genes and CDR3. Reads were removed for weak V/J assignments (E-value above 1e-6), missing CDR3, stop codons, out-of-frame junctions, or ambiguous translated residues. V3J clonotypes were defined as sequences sharing an identical inferred V gene, J gene, and CDR3 amino acid sequence. To compute the percentage overlap between repertoires, the number of shared unique clonotypes was divided by the size of the smaller repertoire. Richness of each repertoire was evaluated using RTK rarefaction, the Chao1 estimator, and Recon v2.1 estimates of unobserved clonotypes. TCRdb stores this immuneACCESS table with in-frame sequences only. Part of the clones is absent; in the studies checked, under half of the shortfall reflects unresolved V genes, and no reason is known for the rest. That table furnishes V, J and clone size, whereas the DNA furnished D and trimming. This sample gives 450,000 to 500,000 clones in total; over 60% of them show up just once. The ten biggest clones cover approximately 13% of the sample.

The donors were healthy, HIV-negative adults with no recently reported acute infections or vaccinations. All donors were Caucasian adults living in Nashville, Tennessee, USA. In the unsorted samples, 90 million or so PBMCs were counted, and genomic DNA was extracted using the QIAamp DNA Blood Mini kit. After blood collection by leukapheresis, PBMCs were isolated using Ficoll-Histopaque density gradient centrifugation and then cryopreserved in the vapor phase of liquid nitrogen. General findings and caveats noted by the study authors: Based on pairwise subsampling, the degree of clonotype sharing among donors was expected to be affected by sequencing depth. Sampling was restricted to blood, and TCR repertoires in tissues likely differ from the TCR repertoires found in blood. Because the study included a small number of donors, the genetic and exposure-history diversity represented was limited.

Trimming leaves V shorter by 4 bases and J shorter by 1 base, with the junction holding 9 bases beyond the gene matches. Including the terminal cysteine and phenylalanine, the CDR3 comprises 18 residues. The read is trimmed to its CDR3 DNA, 54 bases read in frame from base 1. Via the germline V gene (reference sequence), CDR1 is SGHNT and CDR2 YYREEE. Specimen: PBMCs. This clonotype was obtained from a woman aged 40-49 years in good health. Some clones in this sample may be carry-over from other donors' samples. This receptor chain uses TRBV5-4 and TRBJ2-7; 15 bases in between match TRBD2. The nucleotide sequence is TGTGCCAGCAGCGGACGGACTAGCGGGAGGGCCGGTTCCTACGAGCAGTACTTC. Translation gives CASSGRTSGRAGSYEQYF.